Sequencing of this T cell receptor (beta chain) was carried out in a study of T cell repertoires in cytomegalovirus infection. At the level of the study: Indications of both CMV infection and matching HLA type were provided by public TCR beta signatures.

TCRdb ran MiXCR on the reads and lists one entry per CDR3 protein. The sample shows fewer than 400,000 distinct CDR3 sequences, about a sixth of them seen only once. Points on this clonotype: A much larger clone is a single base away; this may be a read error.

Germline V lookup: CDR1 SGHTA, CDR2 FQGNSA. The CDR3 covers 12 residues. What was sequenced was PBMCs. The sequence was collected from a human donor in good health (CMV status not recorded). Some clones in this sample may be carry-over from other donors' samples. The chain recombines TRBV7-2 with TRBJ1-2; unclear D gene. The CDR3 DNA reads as TGTGCCAGCAGCTCCTCGGGTCATGGCTTCACCTTC. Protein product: CASSSSGHGFTF.